The rows below give T cell receptor beta chains drawn from one sample of a study of blood T cell repertoires in COVID-19. The protocol was immunoSEQ multiplex PCR, while the TCRdb copy is restricted to in-frame clones and leaves out a portion. The sample contains 200,000 to 250,000 clones, approximately 86% of which appear only once. Sequenced: PBMCs or T cells enriched from blood (not recorded which). All receptors derive from a woman aged 30 to 39 with acute COVID-19. CDR3s include the opening cysteine and the closing phenylalanine or tryptophan. A D gene is named only where the DNA matches it firmly. Clone size, where shown, is once, few, many, or a class for clones that have expanded.

V	D	J	size	DNA	CDR3
TRBV9	-	TRBJ2-3	-	TGTGCCAGCAGCGGCCGAGCGGGACAATACACAGATACGCAGTATTTT	CASSGRAGQYTDTQYF
TRBV10-1	-	TRBJ2-2	-	TGCGCCAGCAGTCACAAGCCTGACCGGGAGGAGCTGTTTTTT	CASSHKPDREELFF
TRBV12-5	-	TRBJ1-1	few	TGTGCTAGTGGATCAGGGATCGCCACCAACACTGAAGCTTTCTTT	CASGSGIATNTEAFF
TRBV6-5	TRBD1	TRBJ1-4	-	TGTGCCAGCAGCGCAGGACAGGAGACCGAAAAACTGTTTTTT	CASSAGQETEKLFF
TRBV7-8	TRBD1	TRBJ1-5	few	TGTGCCAGCAGCCCCCGGGACAGGGTTGATCAGCCCCAGCATTTT	CASSPRDRVDQPQHF
TRBV12-3/TRBV12-4	-	TRBJ1-6	-	TGTGCCAGCAGTCTCCGTATTTCACCCCTCCACTTT	CASSLRISPLHF
TRBV30	-	TRBJ2-6	once	TGTGCCTGGACTCCGGCTGGGGCCAACGTCCTGACTTTC	CAWTPAGANVLTF
TRBV6-6	TRBD1	TRBJ1-1	few	TGTGCCAGCGGTAGAACAGGGGGTGGGACTGAAGCTTTCTTT	CASGRTGGGTEAFF
TRBV5-4	-	TRBJ1-1	-	TGTGCCAGCAGGTTGGACAGTAGCACTGAAGCTTTCTTT	CASRLDSSTEAFF
TRBV10-3	-	TRBJ2-5	-	TGTGCCATCTCCGGCGGAATCCAAGAGACCCAGTACTTC	CAISGGIQETQYF
TRBV29-1	-	TRBJ2-7	-	TGCAGCGTTGACACCTCCGGTGCTTCCTACGAGCAGTACTTC	CSVDTSGASYEQYF
TRBV7-9	-	TRBJ1-5	-	TGTGCCAGCAGCTCCAAGGGGCCCCATGGCAATCAGCCCCAGCATTTT	CASSSKGPHGNQPQHF
TRBV27	-	TRBJ1-1	-	TGTGCCAGCAGTTTCTGGGGGGGCGTGGGGGGCATGAACACTGAAGCTTTCTTT	CASSFWGGVGGMNTEAFF
TRBV5-4	-	TRBJ2-1	few	TGTGCCAGCAGCGCAGGACAGTACAATGAGCAGTTCTTC	CASSAGQYNEQFF
TRBV10-1	TRBD1	TRBJ1-5	-	TGCGCCAGTTCTGACAGGGATAATCAGCCCCAGCATTTT	CASSDRDNQPQHF
TRBV9	-	TRBJ1-6	-	TGTGCCAGCAGCCCGCGACTGACTTCACCCCTCCACTTT	CASSPRLTSPLHF
TRBV19	-	TRBJ1-6	-	TGTGCCAGTGCAGACAGAGTCTATAATTCACCCCTCCACTTT	CASADRVYNSPLHF
TRBV4-1	-	TRBJ2-1	-	TGCGCCAGCAGCCAAGAAGGAGTTTTGAATGAGCAGTTCTTC	CASSQEGVLNEQFF
TRBV7-2	-	TRBJ1-1	-	TGTGCCAGCAGCTTATCGGGGTTGGGAAAACCCCAGGCTTTCTTT	CASSLSGLGKPQAFF
TRBV18	-	TRBJ1-5	-	TGTGCCAGTTACCATATCGGTCCCCAGCATTTT	CASYHIGPQHF
TRBV7-2	-	TRBJ2-3	-	TGTGCCAGCAGCTTAAACAGGGTGGGCACAGATACGCAGTATTTT	CASSLNRVGTDTQYF
TRBV9	TRBD2	TRBJ2-5	-	TGTGCCAGCAGCGTAGGGACTAGCAGGCAAGAGACCCAGTACTTC	CASSVGTSRQETQYF
TRBV11-2	TRBD1	TRBJ2-7	-	TGTGCCAGCAGCTTGTCGACAGGGAACGAGCAGTACTTC	CASSLSTGNEQYF
TRBV10-2	TRBD2	TRBJ2-1	-	TGCGCCAGCAGTGCGGGGACTAGCAATGAGCAGTTCTTC	CASSAGTSNEQFF
TRBV6-5	-	TRBJ1-5	-	TGTGCCAGCAGTCTAGATGTTAATCAGCCCCAGCATTTT	CASSLDVNQPQHF
TRBV12-3/TRBV12-4	-	TRBJ1-2	-	TGTGCCAGCAGTTTGGGGGGAAATTATGGCTACACCTTC	CASSLGGNYGYTF
TRBV24-1	-	TRBJ2-2	-	TGTGCCACCAGCGAGGTCCTCACCGGGGAGCTGTTTTTT	CATSEVLTGELFF
TRBV5-8	-	TRBJ1-2	-	TGTGCCAGCAAGGACTTTAACTCCTATGGCTACACCTTC	CASKDFNSYGYTF
TRBV11-2	-	TRBJ2-3	-	TGTGCCAGCAGCTTGGCGCCACCCAGGCGGGGAGATACGCAGTATTTT	CASSLAPPRRGDTQYF
TRBV2	-	TRBJ1-6	few	TGTGCCAGCATTGTAGACAGCTCCTATAATTCACCCCTCCACTTT	CASIVDSSYNSPLHF
TRBV7-9	-	TRBJ1-1	-	TGTGCCAGCAGCCCACAGGGCGACACTGAAGCTTTCTTT	CASSPQGDTEAFF
TRBV28	-	TRBJ1-5	once	TGTGCCAGCATCAAGACAGGAGGCAGCAATCAGCCCCAGCATTTT	CASIKTGGSNQPQHF
TRBV19	TRBD1	TRBJ1-2	-	TGTGCCAGTAGTAGTCGTCGGGACAGGGTAGAATTCTATGGCTACACCTTC	CASSSRRDRVEFYGYTF
TRBV6-6	TRBD1	TRBJ1-1	-	TGTGCCAGCAGTTATTCACCGACAGGGGAGATGGCTTTCTTT	CASSYSPTGEMAFF
TRBV5-1	-	TRBJ1-2	-	TGCGCCAGCAGCTTATGGTCCGGGGATAATGGCTACACCTTC	CASSLWSGDNGYTF
TRBV7-8	TRBD2	TRBJ2-1	few	TGTGCCAGCAGCCCAATCCCTCTACTAGCGGGGGGTCTGAATGAGCAGTTCTTC	CASSPIPLLAGGLNEQFF
TRBV7-6	TRBD2	TRBJ2-1	few	TGTGCCAGCAGCCGAATCATCCCGACCTTGCGGGGGGGCGCGGGGGTCGTCTTC	CASSRIIPTLRGGAGVVF
TRBV4-3	-	TRBJ2-1	-	TGCGCCAGCAGCTTCCACTCCGGGTTCTATTCATACAATGAGCAGTTCTTC	CASSFHSGFYSYNEQFF
TRBV27	-	TRBJ2-7	-	TGTGCCAGCAGTTTATCCGGCAGACTCTACGAGCAGTACTTC	CASSLSGRLYEQYF
TRBV4-3	-	TRBJ1-1	-	TGCGCCAGCAGCCAAGGCCGGGCCGAGGGCACTGAAGCTTTCTTT	CASSQGRAEGTEAFF
TRBV29-1	TRBD1	TRBJ1-1	-	TGCAGCGTTGAGGACAGGGGTTGGGGGACTGAAGCTTTCTTT	CSVEDRGWGTEAFF
TRBV7-6	TRBD1	TRBJ1-2	-	TGTGCCAGCAGCTTCCGACAGGGGGACGGCTACACCTTC	CASSFRQGDGYTF
TRBV2	-	TRBJ1-1	-	TGTGCCAGCAGTGAGTTTCCAGGTGAAGCTTTCTTT	CASSEFPGEAFF
TRBV19	-	TRBJ1-2	-	TGTGCCAGTACCCTTACTTACTATGGCTACACCTTC	CASTLTYYGYTF
TRBV10-1	-	TRBJ1-1	-	TGCGCCAGCAGGGTCGGCAGGGATACTGAAGCTTTCTTT	CASRVGRDTEAFF
TRBV6-5	-	TRBJ2-5	-	TGTGCCAGCAGTTATTCCGACCGGACAGACCAAGAGACCCAGTACTTC	CASSYSDRTDQETQYF
TRBV28	-	TRBJ1-5	-	TGTGCCAGCAGTTTGATAGGCAATCAGCCCCAGCATTTT	CASSLIGNQPQHF
TRBV7-9	TRBD2	TRBJ2-3	-	TGTGCCAGCAGCTTATCTAGCGGGGGGAACACAGATACGCAGTATTTT	CASSLSSGGNTDTQYF
TRBV4-1	-	TRBJ1-1	-	TGCGCCAGCAGCCAAGGAGCGGGGAACACTGAAGCTTTCTTT	CASSQGAGNTEAFF
TRBV6-2/TRBV6-3	-	TRBJ1-5	-	TGTGCCAGCAGTTACTCGATAGTAGCTAGCAATCAGCCCCAGCATTTT	CASSYSIVASNQPQHF
TRBV6-5	-	TRBJ2-2	-	TGTGCCAGCAGTTTTGGGCGGGGAGGCGTCACCGGGGAGCTGTTTTTT	CASSFGRGGVTGELFF